These T cell receptor beta chains were read from a single sample in a study of cytomegalovirus exposure and HLA in healthy donors. The repertoire was sequenced with immunoSEQ multiplex PCR; TCRdb's copy has only in-frame clones and lacks some. Of about 190,000 clones in the sample, roughly 80% were seen once. Material for sequencing was PBMCs. The origin of the receptors is a woman aged 18-29 years in good health and CMV-seronegative. CDR3s include the opening cysteine and the closing phenylalanine or tryptophan. The D gene is left open where the match is weak. The size entry is marked missing in some rows and otherwise reads once, few, many or a size class.

D: -; size: -; V: TRBV19; J: TRBJ1-1; CDR3: CASRSKTLNTEAFF; DNA: TGTGCCTCAAGAAGCAAGACACTTAACACTGAAGCTTTCTTT
D: TRBD2; size: few; V: TRBV29-1; J: TRBJ2-1; CDR3: CSAPRGFGNEQFF; DNA: TGCAGCGCCCCGCGGGGGTTCGGCAATGAGCAGTTCTTC
D: TRBD1; size: -; V: TRBV7-9; J: TRBJ1-6; CDR3: CASSWDSGYSPLHF; DNA: TGTGCCAGCAGCTGGGACAGTGGATATTCACCCCTCCACTTT
D: -; size: -; V: TRBV9; J: TRBJ1-2; CDR3: CASSVGGPTNYGYTF; DNA: TGTGCCAGCAGCGTAGGAGGCCCCACAAACTATGGCTACACCTTC
D: TRBD1; size: once; V: TRBV9; J: TRBJ1-1; CDR3: CASSQGPGTEAFF; DNA: TGTGCCAGTTCACAGGGGCCGGGCACTGAAGCTTTCTTT
D: -; size: -; V: TRBV5-1; J: TRBJ2-5; CDR3: CASSSQETQYF; DNA: TGCGCCAGCAGTTCGCAAGAGACCCAGTACTTC
D: -; size: -; V: TRBV2; J: TRBJ2-3; CDR3: CASSVGGRRDTQYF; DNA: TGTGCCAGCTCCGTCGGGGGGCGCAGAGATACGCAGTATTTT
D: TRBD2; size: -; V: TRBV29-1; J: TRBJ2-5; CDR3: CSGRLAGGLETQYF; DNA: TGCAGCGGGCGACTAGCGGGAGGTCTAGAGACCCAGTACTTC
D: TRBD2; size: once; V: TRBV28; J: TRBJ2-1; CDR3: CASSERTSGPYNEQFF; DNA: TGTGCCAGCAGCGAACGGACTAGCGGGCCATACAATGAGCAGTTCTTC
D: -; size: -; V: TRBV11-2; J: TRBJ2-7; CDR3: CASSFEPTGILNEQYF; DNA: TGTGCCAGCAGCTTTGAGCCTACAGGGATTCTTAACGAGCAGTACTTC
D: -; size: once; V: TRBV29-1; J: TRBJ2-6; CDR3: CSVAQAGANVLTF; DNA: TGCAGCGTTGCCCAGGCTGGGGCCAACGTCCTGACTTTC
D: -; size: -; V: TRBV18; J: TRBJ1-3; CDR3: CASSGQPSSGNTIYF; DNA: TGTGCCAGCTCAGGACAGCCAAGCTCTGGAAACACCATATATTTT
D: TRBD1; size: -; V: TRBV10-3; J: TRBJ1-5; CDR3: CAISEDRGISQPQHF; DNA: TGTGCCATCAGTGAGGACAGGGGAATCAGTCAGCCCCAGCATTTT
D: -; size: -; V: TRBV5-1; J: TRBJ1-6; CDR3: CASSLGQANNSPLHF; DNA: TGCGCCAGCAGCTTGGGACAGGCCAATAATTCACCCCTCCACTTT
D: TRBD1; size: -; V: TRBV7-9; J: TRBJ1-4; CDR3: CSSSQGDEKLFF; DNA: TGTTCCAGCAGCCAGGGGGACGAAAAACTGTTTTTT
D: TRBD2; size: once; V: TRBV7-7; J: TRBJ2-1; CDR3: CASSRSGSSGEQFF; DNA: TGTGCTAGCAGCCGTAGCGGGAGCTCGGGTGAGCAGTTCTTC
D: -; size: -; V: TRBV12-5; J: TRBJ1-2; CDR3: CASGLDSSINYGYTF; DNA: TGTGCTAGTGGTTTGGACAGCTCCATTAACTATGGCTACACCTTC
D: -; size: few; V: TRBV5-1; J: TRBJ1-1; CDR3: CASSLEARGGTEAFF; DNA: TGCGCCAGCAGCTTGGAAGCGCGGGGGGGGACTGAAGCTTTCTTT
D: TRBD1; size: -; V: TRBV6-1; J: TRBJ1-5; CDR3: CASLTGGGLQPQHF; DNA: TGTGCCAGCCTGACAGGGGGCGGGTTGCAGCCCCAGCATTTT
D: TRBD1; size: -; V: TRBV29-1; J: TRBJ1-2; CDR3: CSVERQGLSNYGYTF; DNA: TGCAGCGTCGAAAGACAGGGGTTGTCCAACTATGGCTACACCTTC
D: -; size: -; V: TRBV5-1; J: TRBJ1-5; CDR3: CASSLLGGNQPQHF; DNA: TGCGCCAGCAGCTTGTTAGGGGGCAATCAGCCCCAGCATTTT